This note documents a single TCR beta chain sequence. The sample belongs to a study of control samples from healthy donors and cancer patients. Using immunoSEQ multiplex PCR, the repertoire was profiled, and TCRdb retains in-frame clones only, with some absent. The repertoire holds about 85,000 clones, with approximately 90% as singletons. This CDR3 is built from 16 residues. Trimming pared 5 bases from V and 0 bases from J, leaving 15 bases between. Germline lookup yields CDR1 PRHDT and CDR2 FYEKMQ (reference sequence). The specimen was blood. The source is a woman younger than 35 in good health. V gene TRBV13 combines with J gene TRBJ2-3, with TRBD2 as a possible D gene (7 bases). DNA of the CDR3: TGTGCCAGCAGCCCAGGGGCGGGAGATAGCACAGATACGCAGTATTTT. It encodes CASSPGAGDSTDTQYF.